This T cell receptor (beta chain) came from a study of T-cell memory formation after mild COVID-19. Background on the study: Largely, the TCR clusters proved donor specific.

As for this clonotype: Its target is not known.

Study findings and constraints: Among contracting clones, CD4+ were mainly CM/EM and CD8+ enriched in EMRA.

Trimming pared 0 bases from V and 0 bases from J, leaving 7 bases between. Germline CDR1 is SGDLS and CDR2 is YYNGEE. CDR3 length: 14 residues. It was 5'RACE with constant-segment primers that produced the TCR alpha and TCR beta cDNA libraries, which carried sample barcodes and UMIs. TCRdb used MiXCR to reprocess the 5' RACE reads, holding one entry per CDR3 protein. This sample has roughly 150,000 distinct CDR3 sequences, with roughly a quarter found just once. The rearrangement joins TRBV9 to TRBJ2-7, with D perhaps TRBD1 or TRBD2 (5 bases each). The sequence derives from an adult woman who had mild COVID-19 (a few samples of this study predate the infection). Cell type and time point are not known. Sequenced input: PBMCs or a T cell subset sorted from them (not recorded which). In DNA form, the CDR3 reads TGTGCCAGCAGCGTAGCGGGGCTCTCCTACGAGCAGTACTTC. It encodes CASSVAGLSYEQYF.